Given below is one TCR beta chain in context. The source of the sample is a study of monozygotic twins with inflammatory bowel disease. The CDR3 extends over 11 amino acids. CDR1 is DFQATT and CDR2 is SNEGSKA in the germline V gene (reference sequence). TCRdb re-called the 5' RACE reads and catalogs CDR3 proteins one per entry, DNA excluded. The listing records 300,000 to 450,000 distinct CDR3 sequences. The specimen sequenced was blood. The chain carries TRBV20-1 and TRBJ1-2; TCRdb reports TRBD1, a call that lacks DNA to check it against. The source is a human donor with ulcerative colitis or Crohn's disease, or a healthy co-twin of an affected twin (not recorded which). The CDR3 here is CSAGTGMGYTF.